What follows are 14 T cell receptor beta chains derived from one specimen sequenced in a study of regulatory T cells. Study-wide results and caveats: Hydrophobic residues at CDR3 positions 6 and 7 were enriched in conventional CD4+ T cells of CD3G-deficient patients.

The antigens these receptors bind are not known. Primers: 52 TRBV forward and 13 TRBJ reverse. Here immunoSEQ multiplex PCR was the method, and the copy in TCRdb shows in-frame clones only, minus some. The table shows over 30,000 clones, with 85% to 95% occurring only once. The sequenced material came from conventional CD4+ T cells sorted from blood. These receptors originate from a child aged 2-9 years with CD3G deficiency.

This chain uses TRBV11-2 with TRBJ2-4; D is uncertain. The V end was cut by 4 bases, the J end by 1 base, with 14 bases between. The germline CDR1 and CDR2 sequences are SGHAT and FQNNGV. This CDR3 region has 16 residues. CDR3 region: CASSSTPSMAKNIQYF. DNA of the CDR3: TGTGCCAGCAGCTCCACCCCCTCTATGGCCAAAAACATTCAGTACTTC. Together with reference TRBV11-2 and TRBJ2-4, the CDR3 gives the full variable domain: EAGVAQSPRYKIIEKRQSVAFWCNPISGHATLYWYQQILGQGPKLLIQFQNNGVVDDSQLPKDRFSAERLKGVDSTLKIQPAKLEDSAVYLCASSSTPSMAKNIQYFGAGTRLSVL.

The chain joins TRBV6-1 to TRBJ1-2; D is ambiguous. Germline assignment: CDR1 MNHNS and CDR2 SASEGT. V was shortened by 8 bases and J by 7 bases, with 14 bases between the two germline ends. The CDR3 runs 12 residues. CDR3 DNA: TGTGCCAGCGCTATCTATCGGGGTGGCTACACCTTC. Encoded protein: CASAIYRGGYTF.

V and J are TRBV6-6 and TRBJ2-5, with D tentatively TRBD2 (5 bases). Trimming cost V 8 bases and J 2 bases, with 12 bases left between them. Germline CDR1 and CDR2: MNHNY and SVGAGI (reference sequence). The CDR3 runs 13 residues. Here the CDR3 DNA reads TGTGCCAGCTCTCGCGGGTTTCAAGAGACCCAGTACTTC. The encoded protein is CASSRGFQETQYF.

The chain uses TRBV28 and TRBJ2-3; D not certain. V dropped 3 bases and J dropped 2 bases, with 6 bases sitting between them. Germline CDR1 and CDR2: MDHEN and SYDVKM. The CDR3 has 13 amino acids. The chain's CDR3 is CASSFLNTDTQYF. The CDR3, as DNA: TGTGCCAGCAGTTTTCTGAACACAGATACGCAGTATTTT.

The rearrangement links TRBV28 to TRBJ2-3; D gene ambiguous. The germline CDR1 and CDR2 sequences are MDHEN and SYDVKM. The CDR3 length is 12 residues. Between the trimmed V and J ends, which lost 6 bases and 2 bases, there was a span of 6 bases. The CDR3 DNA reads as TGTGCCAGCAGCGGATACACAGATACGCAGTATTTT. Protein product: CASSGYTDTQYF.

The chain has TRBV20-1 and TRBJ1-2, with a tentative D call TRBD1 (5 bases). Germline CDR1 is DFQATT and CDR2 is SNEGSKA (reference sequence). The V and J ends lost 6 bases and 1 base respectively, with 6 bases between them. This CDR3 spans 11 amino acids. DNA for the CDR3: TGCAGTGCGGGGCTTAACTATGGCTACACCTTC. This codes for CSAGLNYGYTF.

The V call is TRBV28, the J call TRBJ1-5; D perhaps matches TRBD1 (5 bases). With 2 bases removed from V and 1 base from J, the gap between germline ends came to 18 bases. The CDR3 is made up of 18 amino acids. Germline-derived CDR1 and CDR2 are MDHEN and SYDVKM. In DNA form, the CDR3 reads TGTGCCAGCAGTTTAGATCCCTGGGGCATTGGCAGCAATCAGCCCCAGCATTTT. This sequence encodes CASSLDPWGIGSNQPQHF.

V and J are TRBV7-2 and TRBJ2-1; D gene unclear. Germline V gene lookup returns CDR1 SGHTA and CDR2 FQGNSA. The CDR3 contains 14 residues. Trimming shortened V by 2 bases and J by 5 bases, and 10 bases separated the two germline ends. The CDR3 DNA reads TGTGCCAGCAGCTTACGGCAGGCCAACAATGAGCAGTTCTTC. Translated, it gives CASSLRQANNEQFF.

The rearrangement uses TRBV10-3 and TRBJ1-2, with 7 nucleotides matching TRBD1. The germline V gene encodes CDR1 ENHRY and CDR2 SYGVKD. The J segment lost 0 bases and the V segment lost 3 bases, leaving 4 bases of the junction unmatched. The CDR3 runs 15 residues. In nucleotides, the CDR3 is TGTGCCATCAGTGAAGGGACAGCCGCTAACTATGGCTACACCTTC. Amino acid sequence: CAISEGTAANYGYTF.

The chain employs TRBV18 and TRBJ2-1, with no clear D. V gave up 3 bases and J gave up 9 bases, with 6 bases separating them. Germline CDR1 is KGHSH and CDR2 is LQKENI. The CDR3 has 11 residues. The chain's CDR3 is CASSPGSEQFF. DNA for the CDR3: TGTGCCAGCTCACCCGGCTCTGAGCAGTTCTTC.

The J gene is TRBJ2-3, the V gene TRBV30; 8 nucleotides line up with TRBD2. Per the germline V gene, CDR1 is GTSNPN and CDR2 is SVGIG (reference sequence). This CDR3 region has 15 residues. Germline trimming cut 0 bases from V and 2 bases from J; bases unmatched to any gene: 4. CDR3 coding DNA: TGTGCCTGGAGTGTATTAGCGGGAACCACAGATACGCAGTATTTT. Amino acid sequence: CAWSVLAGTTDTQYF. The variable domain in full, completed from reference TRBV30 and TRBJ2-3, reads SQTIHQWPATLVQPVGSPLSLECTVEGTSNPNLYWYRQAAGRGLQLLFYSVGIGQISSEVPQNLSASRPQDRQFILSSKKLLLSDSGFYLCAWSVLAGTTDTQYFGPGTRLTVL.

This chain connects TRBV28 to TRBJ1-2, with D uncertain. Trimming pared 4 bases from V and 4 bases from J, leaving 7 bases between. The CDR3 covers 12 residues. Germline-derived CDR1 and CDR2 are MDHEN and SYDVKM. CDR3 in amino acids: CASSWGGYGYTF. CDR3 DNA: TGTGCCAGCAGTTGGGGAGGCTATGGCTACACCTTC.

The genes are TRBV7-8 and TRBJ2-7; D gene unclear. Per germline, CDR1 SGHVS and CDR2 FQNEAQ. V was cut by 3 bases and J by 0 bases, with 9 bases left in between. The CDR3 is 14 residues long. CDR3 DNA: TGTGCCAGCAGCTTCGGTTCCCACTCCTACGAGCAGTACTTC. This encodes CASSFGSHSYEQYF.

The rearrangement uses TRBV18 and TRBJ2-5; 8 positions agree with TRBD1. The germline CDR1 and CDR2 sequences are KGHSH and LQKENI. The CDR3 runs 13 residues. V lost 5 bases to trimming and J lost 3 bases; unmatched junction nucleotides: 2. The CDR3 loop reads CASSATGEETQYF. CDR3 DNA: TGTGCCAGCTCAGCGACAGGGGAAGAGACCCAGTACTTC.